This entry describes one T cell receptor beta chain. Germline V gene data show CDR1 as MNHEY and CDR2 as SMNVEV (reference sequence). This CDR3 is built from 16 residues. Deletions cut 4 bases from V and 1 base from J, with 15 bases between. The entry originates in a study of blood T cell repertoires in COVID-19. TCRdb's copy holds only in-frame clones and misses some; the assay was immunoSEQ multiplex PCR. This table has 250,000 to 350,000 clones, roughly 90% appearing once. This receptor was identified in a woman under 40 with COVID-19, enrolled during active disease. The chain joins TRBV27 to TRBJ2-3; tentative D call: TRBD2 (5 bases). Material for sequencing was peripheral blood. CDR3 protein: CASSSPVGAGTDTQYF. The CDR3 coding sequence is TGTGCCAGCAGTTCCCCAGTGGGAGCAGGCACAGATACGCAGTATTTT.